The 10 T cell receptor beta chains below come from one sample, sequenced in a study of blood T cell repertoires in COVID-19 (dated by TCRdb to about 2020). Libraries were built with the immunoSEQ multiplex PCR assay. Entries here come from immuneACCESS through TCRdb and include only in-frame sequences with V and J called. Some clones fail to appear in such tables; in the studies checked, an unresolved V gene covers under half of the shortfall, and the cause of the remainder is unknown. This sample gives more than 70,000 clones in total; about 88% of them show up just once. 1.2% of the sample is taken by the ten largest. The sequenced sample was peripheral blood. These receptor sequences come from an elderly man with active or convalescent COVID-19.

The J gene is TRBJ1-5, the V gene TRBV3-1 (or the pseudogene TRBV3-2); D unclear. The V and J ends lost 2 bases and 6 bases respectively, with 14 bases between them. The CDR3 spans 15 residues. CDR1 LGHDT and CDR2 YNNKEL come from the germline V gene (reference sequence). In DNA, the CDR3 is TGTGCCAGCAGCCAAAATACCGGTCCGGGTCAGCCCCAGCATTTT. Amino acid sequence: CASSQNTGPGQPQHF.

The chain is built from TRBV19 and TRBJ1-3; D is unresolved. V was clipped by 0 bases and J by 0 bases, with 12 bases between them. The CDR3 loop spans 17 amino acids. CDR1 LNHDA and CDR2 SQIVND come from the germline V gene (reference sequence). The DNA for the CDR3 is TGTGCCAGTAGTATAGATCGCTGGGGAGACTCTGGAAACACCATATATTTT. This encodes CASSIDRWGDSGNTIYF.

The rearrangement uses TRBV6-6 and TRBJ1-2; possible D gene TRBD1, 5 bases. V lost 0 bases and J 6 bases, leaving 17 bases between the germline ends. CDR1 is MNHNY, CDR2 SVGAGI, per germline (reference sequence). The CDR3 sequence is 16 residues long. CDR3 residues: CASSYSIGQGENGYTF. For the CDR3, the DNA is TGTGCCAGCAGTTACTCGATTGGACAAGGAGAGAATGGCTACACCTTC.

The chain recombines TRBV12-3 or TRBV12-4 with TRBJ1-1, with D unresolved. CDR3 length: 13 residues. The V gene lost 6 bases and the J gene lost 1 base, with 9 bases spanning the gap. The chain's CDR3 is CASSTTKNTEAFF. CDR3 DNA: TGTGCCAGCAGCACGACAAAGAACACTGAAGCTTTCTTT.

The chain couples TRBV7-2 to TRBJ2-1; TRBD2 is a possible D gene (5 bases). V lost 0 bases and J lost 7, with 16 bases in between. CDR3 size: 16 residues. Germline assignment: CDR1 SGHTA and CDR2 FQGNSA. CDR3 amino acids: CASSLAGSGMVNEQFF. The CDR3 DNA is TGTGCCAGCAGCTTAGCTGGGAGTGGGATGGTAAATGAGCAGTTCTTC.

The chain recombines TRBV6-4 with TRBJ1-1; weak D call: TRBD1 (5 bases). CDR3 size: 13 residues. The ends were cut back, 3 bases at V and 0 bases at J, with 5 bases in the middle. Germline CDR1 MRHNA, CDR2 SNTAGT. This chain's CDR3 is CASSETVNTEAFF. CDR3 sequence (DNA): TGTGCCAGCAGTGAGACAGTGAACACTGAAGCTTTCTTT.

The CDR3 spells CATSRLAGRDVNEQFF. CDR3 sequence (DNA): TGTGCCACCAGCAGACTTGCCGGGAGGGATGTCAATGAGCAGTTCTTC. The chain joins TRBV15 to TRBJ2-1, with TRBD2 matching over 8 bases. Germline assignment: CDR1 LNHNV and CDR2 YYDKDF (reference sequence). CDR3 length equals 16 residues. J lost 6 bases, V lost 2 bases, and 9 bases had no gene match.

This clone was detected only a few times. This sequence joins TRBV10-3 and TRBJ1-5; 7 positions match TRBD1. CDR1 ENHRY and CDR2 SYGVKD come from the germline V gene. J lost 3 bases, V lost 10 bases, and 9 bases had no gene match. This CDR3 is 14 amino acids long. The CDR3 DNA sequence: TGTGCCACCTGCCAGGGGGACTCCAATCAGCCCCAGCATTTT. Its protein product is CATCQGDSNQPQHF.

CDR3 residues: CASSTSGIYNEQFF. CDR3 nucleotide sequence: TGTGCCAGCAGTACTAGCGGAATCTACAATGAGCAGTTCTTC. The J gene is TRBJ2-1, the V gene TRBV11-2; TRBD2 matches 8 bases. In germline, CDR1 is SGHAT, CDR2 FQNNGV. Germline trimming cut 6 bases from V and 3 bases from J; bases unmatched to any gene: 4. This CDR3 is built from 14 residues. The whole variable domain, filled in from reference TRBV11-2 and TRBJ2-1, reads EAGVAQSPRYKIIEKRQSVAFWCNPISGHATLYWYQQILGQGPKLLIQFQNNGVVDDSQLPKDRFSAERLKGVDSTLKIQPAKLEDSAVYLCASSTSGIYNEQFFGPGTRLTVL.

This sequence joins TRBV21-1 and TRBJ2-1; the D call of TRBD2 is as the table states it, not checked on the DNA. TRBV21-1 is a pseudogene locus. This CDR3 is 16 amino acids long. This chain's CDR3 is CASSKSSGKLGAEQFF. DNA of the CDR3: TGTGCCAGCAGCAAAAGTAGCGGGAAGTTAGGCGCTGAGCAGTTCTTC.